Listed here are 6 T cell receptor beta chains from one sample, sequenced in a study of human T cells and chemical hapten exposure. TCRdb redid the calling of the RACE reads with MiXCR, one entry per CDR3 protein. The profile shows over 300,000 distinct CDR3 sequences, approximately 5% of them singletons. The time point was: pre-sensitization, week 0. Treatment meaning: therapeutic diphenylcyclopropenone sensitization with weekly scalp DPC. Source: whole blood, taken in connection with sensitization to the hapten diphenylcyclopropenone (DPC). The origin of the receptors is a woman between 45 and 65 years old with alopecia areata. Some clones in this sample may be carry-over from other donors' samples.

The chain links TRBV11-2 to TRBJ1-3; D uncertain. CDR1 and CDR2 (germline): SGHAT, FQNNGV. This CDR3 is built from 15 residues. Trimming removed 0 bases from V and 4 bases from J, with 10 bases in between. DNA of the CDR3: TGTGCCAGCAGCTTAGACCTCCTGGCCGGAAACACCATATATTTT. This encodes CASSLDLLAGNTIYF.

In this sample, this clonotype turned up many times. The V call is TRBV5-1, the J call TRBJ2-3; 16 positions agree with TRBD2. Unmatched junction bases numbered 2, after V lost 0 bases and J lost 4 bases. This CDR3 is built from 17 residues. CDR1 is SGHRS and CDR2 is YFSETQ in the germline V gene. The CDR3 nucleotides read TGCGCCAGCAGCTTGGCCGGGACTAGCGGGGGGGCAGATACGCAGTATTTT. Amino acids: CASSLAGTSGGADTQYF.

This clonotype was seen many times. CDR3 amino acids: CASGDGSNYEQYF. CDR3 nucleotide sequence: TGTGCCAGCGGTGACGGGTCCAATTACGAGCAGTACTTC. The rearrangement uses TRBV12-3 or TRBV12-4 and TRBJ2-7; D gene ambiguous. V lost 8 bases to trimming and J lost 4 bases, with 15 bases between them. The CDR3 has 13 residues.

The chain combines TRBV3-1 with TRBJ2-1, with D perhaps TRBD1 (5 bases). This CDR3 has 12 residues. Germline V lookup: CDR1 LGHDT, CDR2 YNNKEL (reference sequence). Trimming pared 4 bases from V and 13 bases from J, leaving 14 bases between. In nucleotides, the CDR3 is TGTGCCAGCAGCCCCCAGGGAATGGGTCAGTTCTTC. This codes for CASSPQGMGQFF.

The chain is built from TRBV29-1 and TRBJ2-1; possibly TRBD1 or TRBD2 for D (5 bases each). The ends were cut back, 7 bases at V and 12 bases at J, with 25 bases in the middle. The CDR3 covers 14 residues. Germline-derived CDR1 and CDR2 are SQVTM and ANQGSEA. CDR3 nucleotides: TGCAGCGCGGGCGGTCGGGACCGAGGGTCCTGGCAGTTCTTC. Translated: CSAGGRDRGSWQFF.

This clonotype came up many times. The genes are TRBV25-1 and TRBJ2-1, with a tentative D call TRBD2 (6 bases). This CDR3 has 14 residues. V lost 2 bases and J 7 bases, leaving 12 bases between the germline ends. CDR1 MGHDK and CDR2 SYGVNS come from the germline V gene. The CDR3 region is CASSEGGKGNEQFF. The DNA of the CDR3 is TGTGCCAGCAGTGAAGGAGGGAAGGGGAATGAGCAGTTCTTC. The variable domain in full, completed from reference TRBV25-1 and TRBJ2-1, reads EADIYQTPRYLVIGTGKKITLECSQTMGHDKMYWYQQDPGMELHLIHYSYGVNSTEKGDLSSESTVSRIRTEHFPLTLESARPSHTSQYLCASSEGGKGNEQFFGPGTRLTVL.